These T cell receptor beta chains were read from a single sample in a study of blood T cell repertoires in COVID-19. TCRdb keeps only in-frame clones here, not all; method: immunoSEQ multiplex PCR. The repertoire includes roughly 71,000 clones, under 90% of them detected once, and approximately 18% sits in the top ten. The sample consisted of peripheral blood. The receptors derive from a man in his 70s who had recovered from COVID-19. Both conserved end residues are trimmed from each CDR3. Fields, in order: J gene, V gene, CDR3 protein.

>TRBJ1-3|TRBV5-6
ASSLAAGPTGNTIY
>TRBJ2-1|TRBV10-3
AISDGTYNEQF
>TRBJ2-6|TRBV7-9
ASSTTNVLT
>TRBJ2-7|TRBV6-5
ASNRDRDYEQY
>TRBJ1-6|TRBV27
ASSSHALYPNSPLH
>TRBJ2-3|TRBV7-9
ASTKRLEGSTQY
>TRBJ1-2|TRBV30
AWSVPGVGGYT
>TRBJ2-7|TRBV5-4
ASSPGLAGPRSYEQY
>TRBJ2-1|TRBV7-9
ASSPNYEQF
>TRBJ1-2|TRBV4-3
ASSQVPQGNYGYT
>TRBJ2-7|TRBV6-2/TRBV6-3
ASSSLARGLYEQY
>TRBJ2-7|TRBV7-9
ASSSRTVGYEQY
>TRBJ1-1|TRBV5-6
ASSIDTNTEAF
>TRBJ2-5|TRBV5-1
ASSLGDRGIAPQETQY
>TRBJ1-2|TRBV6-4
ASSPGGAGGYT
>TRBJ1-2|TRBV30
AWSAKDGQGDRGYT
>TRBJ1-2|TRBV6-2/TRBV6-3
ASSSIGLRNNYGYT
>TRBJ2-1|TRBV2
ASSQAFTYNEQF
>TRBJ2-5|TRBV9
ASSVSAGVVETQY
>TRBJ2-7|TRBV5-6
ASSPGGRHYEQY
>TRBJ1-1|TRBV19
ASSSPHGTENTEAF
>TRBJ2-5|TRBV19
ASSNLGQVKETQY
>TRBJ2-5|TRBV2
ASSERAGGGETQY
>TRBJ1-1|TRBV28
ASRNNRGPEAF
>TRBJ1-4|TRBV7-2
ASSLPSGGSEKLF
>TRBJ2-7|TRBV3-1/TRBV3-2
ASSQGLFLEQY
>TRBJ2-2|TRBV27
ASSRQGTTGELF
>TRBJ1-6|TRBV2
ASGPDYNYNSPLH
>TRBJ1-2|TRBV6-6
ASSRTGGFGYT
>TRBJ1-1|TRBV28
ATRTQGQGKPEAF
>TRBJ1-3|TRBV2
ASSAGQGNTIY
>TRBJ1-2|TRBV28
ASSDRQRRGYT
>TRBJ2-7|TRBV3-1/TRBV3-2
ASSQRGCDREQY
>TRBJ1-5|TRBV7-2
ASSSGQAPSNQPQH
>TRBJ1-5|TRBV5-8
ASIRRVGQPQH
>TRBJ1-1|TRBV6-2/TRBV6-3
ASSFSGVRNEAF
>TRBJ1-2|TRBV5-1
ASSLGQDIYGYT
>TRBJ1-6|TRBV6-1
ASSEEHNSPLH
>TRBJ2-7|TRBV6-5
ASSKSGMVNEQY
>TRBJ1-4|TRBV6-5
ASNGQRATNEKLF
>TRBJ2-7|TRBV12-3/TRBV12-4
AAGSGVHEQY
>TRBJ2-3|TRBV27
ASSLSLAGGPYTDTQY
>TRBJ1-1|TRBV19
ASSITRGAF